Listed below are T cell receptor beta chains from one sample, sequenced in a study of blood T cell repertoires in COVID-19. Repertoires were generated with immunoSEQ multiplex PCR, while TCRdb's copy carries only in-frame clones and drops some. The data show around 250,000 clones, just over 85% seen once. Sequencing used PBMCs or T cells enriched from blood (not recorded which). The receptor source for this set is a man aged 18 to 30 who had recovered from COVID-19. CDR3s include the opening cysteine and the closing phenylalanine or tryptophan. D genes are given only for firm matches. Clone size is stated in some rows and not others, as once, few, many or a class when expanded.

j_call	d_call	v_call	clone_size	cdr3_nt	cdr3_aa
TRBJ2-3	TRBD2	TRBV5-8	NA	TGTGCCAGCAACCGACTAGCGGGAGGTCAAGATACGCAGTATTTT	CASNRLAGGQDTQYF
TRBJ1-1	NA	TRBV18	NA	TGTGCCAGCTCACCAGAGGAGGGAAGGACTGAAGCTTTCTTT	CASSPEEGRTEAFF
TRBJ2-7	TRBD2	TRBV19	NA	TGTGCCAGTAGTGGACCGGGACTAGCGGGAGGCGAGCAGTACTTC	CASSGPGLAGGEQYF
TRBJ2-3	NA	TRBV28	NA	TGTGCCAGCAGTCGAATCTCTGACCGGGGAGATACGCAGTATTTT	CASSRISDRGDTQYF
TRBJ2-1	NA	TRBV5-6	NA	TGTGCCAGCAGCCTCTTAGCCGGCGATGAGCAGTTCTTC	CASSLLAGDEQFF
TRBJ1-6	TRBD1	TRBV11-2	NA	TGTGCCAGCAGCTCTCTCCGGGACAGGGGGAGCTCACCCCTCCACTTT	CASSSLRDRGSSPLHF
TRBJ2-1	TRBD1	TRBV7-8	NA	TGTGCCAGCAGCTTAGGGAGGGTCTGGGGGACAGGAGCCTACAATGAGCAGTTCTTC	CASSLGRVWGTGAYNEQFF
TRBJ2-3	TRBD1	TRBV6-2/TRBV6-3	NA	TGTGCCAGCAGTTACTCGACAGGGAGCACAGATACGCAGTATTTT	CASSYSTGSTDTQYF
TRBJ1-4	NA	TRBV4-1	NA	TGCGCCAGCAGCCCGGGGCGGGGAGGGAGTGAAAAACTGTTTTTT	CASSPGRGGSEKLFF
TRBJ1-1	NA	TRBV11-2	NA	TGTGCCAGCAGCCCCACAGCGAACACTGAAGCTTTCTTT	CASSPTANTEAFF
TRBJ1-6	NA	TRBV30	NA	TGTGCCTGGATTGCAGGGGAAAGGTCACCCCTCCACTTT	CAWIAGERSPLHF
TRBJ2-1	TRBD2	TRBV19	NA	TGTGCCAGTAGTCCGGGACTAGCGGACAATGAGCAGTTCTTC	CASSPGLADNEQFF
TRBJ2-1	NA	TRBV5-5	NA	TGTGCCAGCAGCCCGGGATACCGGGGCAATGAGCAGTTCTTC	CASSPGYRGNEQFF
TRBJ2-3	TRBD2	TRBV6-5	NA	TGTGCCAGCAGTTCCCCACTAGCGGGGGGAGGAGATACGCAGTATTTT	CASSSPLAGGGDTQYF
TRBJ1-1	NA	TRBV19	few	TGTGCCAGCGGGGGGCGGGGTTGGTCTGAAGCTTTCTTT	CASGGRGWSEAFF
TRBJ2-3	TRBD1	TRBV3-1/TRBV3-2	once	TGTGCCAGCAGCCGCACCGGGACAGCAGAAGATACGCAGTATTTT	CASSRTGTAEDTQYF
TRBJ1-4	TRBD1	TRBV19	NA	TGTGCCAGTAGTATCGACAGGGTGGATAATGAAAAACTGTTTTTT	CASSIDRVDNEKLFF
TRBJ2-2	TRBD2	TRBV3-1/TRBV3-2	NA	TGTGCCAGCAGCCAGCGGGGGAGGGAGCTGTTTTTT	CASSQRGRELFF
TRBJ2-1	NA	TRBV5-1	NA	TGCGCCAGCAGCTTAGGACCCGACGGGACCTACAATGAGCAGTTCTTC	CASSLGPDGTYNEQFF
TRBJ1-1	NA	TRBV7-9	NA	TGTGCCAGCACGCACCGGGGGGGCACTGAAGCTTTCTTT	CASTHRGGTEAFF
TRBJ1-5	NA	TRBV5-1	once	TGCGCCAGCAGCTTGACAGGGAACAATCAGCCCCAGCATTTT	CASSLTGNNQPQHF
TRBJ2-7	NA	TRBV27	NA	TGTGCCAGCAGTTTGGGGACTGCCTACGAGCAGTACTTC	CASSLGTAYEQYF
TRBJ1-6	TRBD1	TRBV7-9	few	TGTGCCAGCAGCTTAGCACAGGGGGCGAAAACTTCACCCCTCCACTTT	CASSLAQGAKTSPLHF
TRBJ2-1	TRBD2	TRBV30	NA	TGTGCCTGGAGTGTACTGACTAGCGGGAGGTCCTCGGAGCAGTTCTTC	CAWSVLTSGRSSEQFF
TRBJ1-6	NA	TRBV2	NA	TGTGCCAGCAGCCCAGGGAATTCACCCCTCCACTTT	CASSPGNSPLHF
TRBJ1-5	TRBD1	TRBV2	NA	TGTGCCAGCAGTGACCCCGGGACAGTCAATCAGCCCCAGCATTTT	CASSDPGTVNQPQHF
TRBJ1-1	TRBD1	TRBV18	NA	TGTGCCAGCTCACCTAGGGGGCGGACTGAAGCTTTCTTT	CASSPRGRTEAFF
TRBJ2-1	TRBD1	TRBV5-1	NA	TGCGCCAGCAGCTCAGGACAGGACCTCTACAATGAGCAGTTCTTC	CASSSGQDLYNEQFF
TRBJ2-7	TRBD2	TRBV7-2	NA	TGTGCCAGCAGCCACGGGGACGGGGGGTTCGAGCAGTACTTC	CASSHGDGGFEQYF
TRBJ1-5	TRBD1	TRBV5-5	NA	TGTGCCAGCAGCACCGGTCACAGGGGGCTGGTAGTCAATCAGCCCCAGCATTTT	CASSTGHRGLVVNQPQHF
TRBJ2-2	TRBD1	TRBV4-2	few	TGTGCCAGCAGCCAGGGGGACAGCAACACCGGGGAGCTGTTTTTT	CASSQGDSNTGELFF
TRBJ1-1	NA	TRBV12-3/TRBV12-4	few	TGTGCCAGCAGCCGGGGAACTGAAGCTTTCTTT	CASSRGTEAFF
TRBJ2-1	TRBD2	TRBV4-1	few	TGCGCCAGCAGCCAACCGACTAGCGGGAGAGGTAGTGAGCAGTTCTTC	CASSQPTSGRGSEQFF
TRBJ2-7	TRBD1	TRBV18	NA	TGTGCCAGCTCACCTGACAGGGGGCAAGTCGAGCAGTACTTC	CASSPDRGQVEQYF
TRBJ1-1	NA	TRBV30	NA	TGTGCCTGGAGTAAGTTGGCCCCGAACGCTTTCTTT	CAWSKLAPNAFF
TRBJ1-2	TRBD1	TRBV14	NA	TGTGCCAGCAGCCAAGATGTGCGACAGGGTTCAGGGGATGGCTACACCTTC	CASSQDVRQGSGDGYTF
TRBJ1-5	NA	TRBV4-1	NA	TGCGCCAGCAGCCAAGAGACCCCAGGGGGCAATCAGCCCCAGCATTTT	CASSQETPGGNQPQHF
TRBJ2-3	TRBD2	TRBV6-5	once	TGTGCCAGCAGCGCATTAGCGGGAGGGCCGGATACGCAGTATTTT	CASSALAGGPDTQYF
TRBJ1-2	NA	TRBV30	NA	TGTGCCTGGACTTTCGACATGTATGGCTACACCTTC	CAWTFDMYGYTF
TRBJ1-1	NA	TRBV3-1/TRBV3-2	NA	TGTGCCAGCAGCCCACGGGAGGGGAAAATCACTGAAGCTTTCTTT	CASSPREGKITEAFF
TRBJ1-1	NA	TRBV3-1/TRBV3-2	NA	TGTGCCAGCAGCTCCCGTATCAGGCTCGTGAACACTGAAGCTTTCTTT	CASSSRIRLVNTEAFF